This TCR beta chain was found in a study of CD8 T cells in ankylosing spondylitis. Via MiXCR, TCRdb re-called the 5' RACE reads, giving one row per CDR3 protein. The sample contains 250,000 to 400,000 distinct CDR3 sequences, roughly 10% of which appear only once. Whole-study findings and limits: What seemed typical of ankylosing spondylitis blood was a TCR beta motif built from several highly homologous variants. In the blood and synovial fluid of reactive arthritis, some motif variants had been previously reported.

Germline-derived CDR1 and CDR2 are MNHEY and SMNVEV (reference sequence). Trimming stripped 0 bases from V and 2 bases from J, with 14 bases between. This CDR3 comprises 16 residues. This clonotype has only a few counts. What it binds is not known. The V call is TRBV27, the J call TRBJ2-7; D is ambiguous. The sequencing input was blood, either unsorted or a sorted T cell fraction (not recorded which). The receptor was isolated from a female donor with ankylosing spondylitis or in good health (not recorded which). The CDR3 region is CASSLSIQVVAYEQYF. CDR3 coding DNA: TGTGCCAGCAGTTTATCGATCCAAGTGGTGGCCTACGAGCAGTACTTC.